This TCR beta chain came from a study of T cells in Graves' hyperthyroidism and ophthalmopathy. TCR beta CDR3 regions were amplified from RNA transcripts. First-round RT-PCR with HTBI primers amplified the TCR CDR3 region. TCRdb re-derived calls from the multiplex PCR reads in MiXCR, one entry per CDR3 protein. This table holds fewer than 650,000 distinct CDR3 sequences, less than 15% found once. This clonotype was detected ten times or more. The sequencing sample was made of blood. The source of this sequence is a woman in her forties with Graves' hyperthyroidism.

CDR3 protein: CASSFGQGVPSGANVLTF. The CDR3 bases are TGTGCCAGCAGCTTCGGACAGGGGGTACCCTCTGGGGCCAACGTCCTGACTTTC. The gene calls are TRBV7-8 and TRBJ2-6; 10 bases agree with TRBD1. CDR3 length: 18 residues. Unmatched junction bases numbered 5, after V lost 3 bases and J lost 0 bases. The germline V gene encodes CDR1 SGHVS and CDR2 FQNEAQ.